Presented here are 23 T cell receptor beta chains from one specimen sequenced in a study of T cells in Graves' hyperthyroidism and ophthalmopathy (dated 2019 in TCRdb). Receptors were amplified or captured by multiplex PCR. The instrument given in TCRdb is Illumina HiSeq 2000. The TCR beta CDR3 regions were amplified from the RNA transcripts. For the first round of RT-PCR on the TCR CDR3, the HTBI primer set was used together with the Qiagen OneStep RT-PCR kit. TCRdb took the public reads, trimmed them with fastp at Q25, ran MiXCR for clone calling and kept in-frame beta chains. CDR3 protein sequences are deduplicated, and each keeps its most common genes and DNA. The sample table holds fewer than 500,000 distinct CDR3 sequences, of which about 13% were seen once. The biggest ten clones account for 20% of the sample. Source material: blood. These receptors originate from a man aged 25 to 40 with Graves' hyperthyroidism that later progressed to Graves' ophthalmopathy.

The rearrangement joins TRBV5-1 to TRBJ2-7; D could derive from TRBD1 or TRBD2 (7 bases each). Germline V gene sequence: CDR1 SGHRS, CDR2 YFSETQ. The CDR3 covers 15 residues. The ends were cut back, 1 base at V and 3 bases at J, with 14 bases in the middle. Here the CDR3 reads CASSLSGTEIYEQYF. The CDR3 nucleotides are TGCGCCAGCAGCTTGAGCGGGACAGAGATCTACGAGCAGTACTTC.

In this sample, this clonotype turned up a few times. The gene calls are TRBV30 and TRBJ2-7; D not resolved. The CDR3 extends over 12 amino acids. With 2 bases removed from V and 2 bases from J, the gap between germline ends came to 7 bases. Looked up from germline, CDR1 is GTSNPN and CDR2 is SVGIG (reference sequence). CDR3 nucleotides: TGTGCCTGGAGTTCCCGGCCCTACGAGCAGTACTTC. This encodes CAWSSRPYEQYF.

CDR3 region: CSVGGGNPNGYTF. CDR3 nucleotide sequence: TGCAGCGTGGGAGGGGGGAACCCAAATGGCTACACCTTC. V and J are TRBV29-1 and TRBJ1-2, with D perhaps TRBD1 (6 bases). Germline CDR1 is SQVTM and CDR2 is ANQGSEA. The CDR3 covers 13 residues. Trimming shortened V by 6 bases and J by 6 bases, and 17 bases separated the two germline ends.

The gene calls are TRBV20-1 and TRBJ2-1, with TRBD2 matching 7 bases. Germline CDR1 DFQATT, CDR2 SNEGSKA (reference sequence). This CDR3 region has 17 residues. The ends lost 1 base at V and 0 bases at J; junction bases unmatched: 9. The CDR3, as DNA: TGCAGTGCTAGAGGAGGGTCTAGCGGAAGCTCCTACAATGAGCAGTTCTTC. Protein product: CSARGGSSGSSYNEQFF.

This clonotype was counted many times. The rearrangement links TRBV28 to TRBJ2-7, with D hard to call. CDR1 is MDHEN, CDR2 SYDVKM, per germline. The CDR3 spans 12 residues. V lost 5 bases and J lost 7, with 12 bases in between. DNA for the CDR3: TGTGCCAGCAGTCCTTCTGGGTGGGAGCAGTACTTC. It is translated as CASSPSGWEQYF. The whole variable domain, filled in from reference TRBV28 and TRBJ2-7, reads DVKVTQSSRYLVKRTGEKVFLECVQDMDHENMFWYRQDPGLGLRLIYFSYDVKMKEKGDIPEGYSVSREKKERFSLILESASTNQTSMYLCASSPSGWEQYFGPGTRLTVT.

This clonotype was seen many times. J is TRBJ1-1 and V is TRBV30; 9 nucleotides line up with TRBD1. J lost 3 bases, V lost 0 bases, and 5 bases had no gene match. The CDR3 consists of 15 residues. Germline CDR1 GTSNPN, CDR2 SVGIG (reference sequence). This CDR3 is CAWSVQWTGDTEAFF. CDR3 DNA sequence: TGTGCCTGGAGTGTACAGTGGACAGGGGACACTGAAGCTTTCTTT.

This clonotype turned up a few times. V and J are TRBV13 and TRBJ1-4; TRBD1 might be the D (5 bases). In germline, CDR1 is PRHDT, CDR2 FYEKMQ (reference sequence). This CDR3 comprises 15 residues. The V and J ends lost 1 base and 4 bases respectively, with 10 bases between them. The CDR3 DNA reads as TGTGCCAGCAGCTTAGACGGGGGACTTAATGAAAAACTGTTTTTT. Translating it yields CASSLDGGLNEKLFF.

This chain's CDR3 is CASSRLTGANTEAFF. In DNA, the CDR3 is TGTGCCAGCAGCCGCCTTACAGGGGCGAACACTGAAGCTTTCTTT. J is TRBJ1-1 and V is TRBV3-1; 7 positions match TRBD1. Per the germline V gene, CDR1 is LGHDT and CDR2 is YNNKEL (reference sequence). This CDR3 contains 15 residues. With 4 bases clipped from V and 1 base from J, the junction kept 6 bases outside the gene matches.

CDR3 coding DNA: TGTGCCAGCAGTCCCAGGGGGACCCGAGGAGATACGCAGTATTTT. Protein: CASSPRGTRGDTQYF. This chain links TRBV6-1 with TRBJ2-3; TRBD1 matches at 7 bases. The CDR3 length is 15 residues. CDR1 and CDR2 from the germline V gene are MNHNS and SASEGT. Trimming cost V 5 bases and J 5 bases; bases outside gene matches: 10.

V gene TRBV9 combines with J gene TRBJ2-5; tentative D call: TRBD2 (6 bases). The CDR3 has 14 residues. Germline CDR1 is SGDLS and CDR2 is YYNGEE. V was shortened by 0 bases and J by 3 bases, with 9 bases between the two germline ends. The CDR3 region is CASSVGGLKETQYF. For the CDR3, the DNA is TGTGCCAGCAGCGTAGGGGGACTTAAAGAGACCCAGTACTTC.

In its sample, this clonotype was seen a few times. The rearrangement uses TRBV27 and TRBJ1-5, with D possibly being TRBD1 (6 bases). Trimming left V 4 bases short and J 8 bases short, with 18 bases between. Per germline, CDR1 MNHEY and CDR2 SMNVEV (reference sequence). The CDR3 runs to 15 residues. The CDR3 protein is CASSSVYRAGEPQHF. The CDR3 nucleotides read TGTGCCAGCAGTTCAGTTTACAGGGCAGGGGAGCCCCAGCATTTT.

This clonotype was observed many times. The chain has TRBV28 and TRBJ1-1, with TRBD1 matching 9 bases. Germline CDR1 MDHEN, CDR2 SYDVKM. The length of the CDR3 is 14 residues. V lost 7 bases and J lost 3; bases outside the gene matches: 6. CDR3 amino acids: CASTPGQGYTEAFF. CDR3 nucleotide sequence: TGTGCCAGCACCCCGGGACAGGGATACACTGAAGCTTTCTTT. The full variable domain, completed using reference TRBV28 and TRBJ1-1, is DVKVTQSSRYLVKRTGEKVFLECVQDMDHENMFWYRQDPGLGLRLIYFSYDVKMKEKGDIPEGYSVSREKKERFSLILESASTNQTSMYLCASTPGQGYTEAFFGQGTRLTVV.

This clonotype came up many times. V is TRBV12-3 or TRBV12-4 and J is TRBJ1-1; no clear D. CDR3 length equals 12 residues. The V gene lost 4 bases and the J gene lost 5 bases, with 8 bases spanning the gap. This CDR3 is CASSWRSTEAFF. The CDR3 nucleotides read TGTGCCAGCAGTTGGCGAAGTACTGAAGCTTTCTTT.

The chain links TRBV30 to TRBJ2-7, with 7 bases aligning to TRBD2. CDR1 and CDR2 from the germline V gene are GTSNPN and SVGIG (reference sequence). CDR3 length: 14 residues. With 4 bases clipped from V and 3 bases from J, the junction kept 9 bases outside the gene matches. The CDR3 bases are TGTGCCTGGAAACGAGCGGGGCTAATCTACGAGCAGTACTTC. The encoded protein is CAWKRAGLIYEQYF.

This clonotype occurred many times. This sequence joins TRBV2 and TRBJ1-1, with D tentatively TRBD1 (6 bases). The V end lost 2 bases, the J end lost 0 bases, and 13 bases lay between the germline ends. The CDR3 consists of 16 residues. Germline V lookup: CDR1 SNHLY, CDR2 FYNNEI. In DNA, the CDR3 is TGTGCCAGCAGTGAAACCCCGGGGACAATGAACACTGAAGCTTTCTTT. Protein product: CASSETPGTMNTEAFF.

This clonotype showed up just a few times. This chain links TRBV6-4 with TRBJ1-5; 9 bases are a match to TRBD1. Per germline, CDR1 MRHNA and CDR2 SNTAGT. The CDR3 spans 21 residues. V shed 0 bases, J shed 7 bases, and the junction held 22 bases outside the gene matches. The CDR3 here is CASSDSTRGGARDRAMQPQHF. In DNA, the CDR3 is TGTGCCAGCAGTGACTCCACACGCGGTGGGGCAAGGGACAGGGCGATGCAGCCCCAGCATTTT.

This clonotype occurred many times. V is TRBV20-1 and J is TRBJ2-7; D is undetermined. CDR3 length equals 12 residues. Trimming pared 1 base from V and 1 base from J, leaving 5 bases between. Germline V gene data show CDR1 as DFQATT and CDR2 as SNEGSKA (reference sequence). The CDR3 sequence is CSARVPSYEQYF. For the CDR3, the DNA is TGCAGTGCTAGAGTTCCTTCCTACGAGCAGTACTTC.

This sequence joins TRBV30 and TRBJ2-1; 14 bases are shared with TRBD2. The CDR3 sequence is 16 residues long. V lost 2 bases, J lost 7 bases, and 7 bases stayed unmatched. Per germline, CDR1 GTSNPN and CDR2 SVGIG (reference sequence). CDR3 residues: CAWSPGTSGGHNEQFF. For the CDR3, the DNA is TGTGCCTGGAGTCCAGGGACTAGCGGGGGACATAATGAGCAGTTCTTC.

This clonotype was detected ten times or more. This rearrangement joins TRBV20-1 to TRBJ2-3, with D possibly being TRBD2 (6 bases). Germline CDR1 is DFQATT and CDR2 is SNEGSKA (reference sequence). The CDR3 contains 14 residues. The V end lost 6 bases, the J end lost 6 bases, and 19 bases lay between the germline ends. Written as DNA, the CDR3 is TGCAGTGCCCCCCCCGTGGGCCTAGCGGATACGCAGTATTTT. This translates into CSAPPVGLADTQYF.

In its sample, this clonotype was seen a few times. The genes are TRBV27 and TRBJ1-6; no firm D call. CDR1 and CDR2 (germline): MNHEY, SMNVEV (reference sequence). The CDR3 consists of 13 residues. V was pared by 8 bases and J by 1 base, with 6 bases between. In nucleotides, the CDR3 is TGTGCCAGCGGACTGTCCTATAATTCACCCCTCCACTTT. Translating it yields CASGLSYNSPLHF.

In DNA form, the CDR3 reads TGCAGTGCTAGAGACATGACTAGCGGGGCCCCAGAGCAGTTCTTC. Amino acid sequence: CSARDMTSGAPEQFF. The rearrangement joins TRBV20-1 to TRBJ2-1; the match to TRBD2 covers 11 bases. The CDR3 is made up of 15 amino acids. Losses at the gene ends were 0 bases for V and 10 bases for J; bases not matched to a gene: 8. Germline values: CDR1 DFQATT, CDR2 SNEGSKA (reference sequence).

Points on this clonotype: Possible read error: a much larger clone is one base away. Here the CDR3 omits its conserved ending phenylalanine or tryptophan, so a read error is the likely source. This chain connects TRBV7-2 to TRBJ1-5; D ambiguous. The V end was cut by 2 bases, the J end by 5 bases, with 7 bases between. Germline assignment: CDR1 SGHTA and CDR2 FQGNSA. The CDR3 has 13 residues. CDR3 bases: TGTGCCAGCAGCTTATACCGGGATCAGCCCCAGCATTCT. It translates to CASSLYRDQPQHS.

This clonotype has only a few counts. The chain links TRBV20-1 to TRBJ2-5; 13 nucleotides align to TRBD2. This CDR3 spans 15 amino acids. V gave up 1 base and J gave up 1 base; unmatched junction bases: 0. Germline CDR1 reads DFQATT; CDR2 reads SNEGSKA (reference sequence). The CDR3 loop is CSARGLAGGQETQYF. In DNA form, the CDR3 reads TGCAGTGCTAGAGGACTAGCGGGGGGCCAAGAGACCCAGTACTTC.